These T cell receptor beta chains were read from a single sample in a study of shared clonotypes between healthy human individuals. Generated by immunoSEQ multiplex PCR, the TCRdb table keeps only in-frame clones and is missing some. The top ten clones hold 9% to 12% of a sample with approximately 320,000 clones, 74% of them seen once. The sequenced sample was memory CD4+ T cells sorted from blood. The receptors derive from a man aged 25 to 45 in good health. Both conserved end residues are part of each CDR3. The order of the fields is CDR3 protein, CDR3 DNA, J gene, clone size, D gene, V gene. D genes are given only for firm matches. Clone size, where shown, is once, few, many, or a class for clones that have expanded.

CDR3aa: CASFVDTGELFF; CDR3nt: TGCGCCAGCTTCGTAGACACCGGGGAGCTGTTTTTT; j_gene: TRBJ2-2; abundance: .; d_gene: .; v_gene: TRBV5-1
CDR3aa: CASSEPGLAGIFGELFF; CDR3nt: TGCGCCAGCAGTGAGCCCGGACTAGCGGGAATCTTCGGGGAGCTGTTTTTT; j_gene: TRBJ2-2; abundance: .; d_gene: TRBD2; v_gene: TRBV10-2
CDR3aa: CASTRTVSGANVLTF; CDR3nt: TGTGCCAGCACCCGGACAGTCTCTGGGGCCAACGTCCTGACTTTC; j_gene: TRBJ2-6; abundance: few; d_gene: .; v_gene: TRBV11-2
CDR3aa: CATWTSGSLYEQYF; CDR3nt: TGTGCCACTTGGACTAGCGGGAGTCTATACGAGCAGTACTTC; j_gene: TRBJ2-7; abundance: .; d_gene: TRBD2; v_gene: TRBV10-3
CDR3aa: CASSVKLREVNNEQFF; CDR3nt: TGTGCCAGCAGCGTAAAGTTGCGGGAGGTTAACAATGAGCAGTTCTTC; j_gene: TRBJ2-1; abundance: .; d_gene: TRBD2; v_gene: TRBV9
CDR3aa: CASSPRERGETEAFF; CDR3nt: TGTGCCAGCAGTCCCCGGGAACGAGGGGAGACTGAAGCTTTCTTT; j_gene: TRBJ1-1; abundance: .; d_gene: .; v_gene: TRBV25-1
CDR3aa: CASSLGLAGDSDTQYF; CDR3nt: TGTGCCAGCAGCTTAGGACTAGCGGGAGACAGCGATACGCAGTATTTT; j_gene: TRBJ2-3; abundance: once; d_gene: TRBD2; v_gene: TRBV7-2
CDR3aa: CASSYTRETYNEQFF; CDR3nt: TGCGCCAGCAGCTACACGCGGGAGACCTACAATGAGCAGTTCTTC; j_gene: TRBJ2-1; abundance: once; d_gene: TRBD2; v_gene: TRBV5-1
CDR3aa: CASSYSDKQGNTIYF; CDR3nt: TGTGCCAGCAGTTACTCGGACAAACAAGGAAACACCATATATTTT; j_gene: TRBJ1-3; abundance: many; d_gene: .; v_gene: TRBV6-6
CDR3aa: CASSPGQGVSNEQFF; CDR3nt: TGCGCCAGCAGCCCTGGACAGGGAGTTAGCAATGAGCAGTTCTTC; j_gene: TRBJ2-1; abundance: .; d_gene: TRBD1; v_gene: TRBV5-1